This T cell receptor beta chain was obtained from a study of identical twins. MiXCR, applied by TCRdb to the 5' RACE reads, yields one record per CDR3 protein. The sample lists about 900,000 distinct CDR3 sequences, 9% to 15% occurring once. Germline V gene data show CDR1 as MNHEY and CDR2 as SMNVEV (reference sequence). The CDR3 is 14 amino acids. Between the trimmed V and J ends, which lost 6 bases and 7 bases, there was a span of 16 bases. Overall study results and limits: Among out-of-frame alpha sequences shared by twins, low generation probability occurred in excess.

Worth noting for this clonotype: The antigen remains undetermined.

This sample was shared with a second study, whose subject was yellow fever vaccine responses in identical twins.

Sequencing was carried out using PBMCs. The chain has TRBV27 and TRBJ2-1; possibly TRBD2 for D (7 bases). This TCR was recovered from a woman aged 18-35 years in good health. In DNA, the CDR3 is TGTGCCAGCAGCATACGGGGGGCGGAAAATGAGCAGTTCTTC. It yields the protein CASSIRGAENEQFF.